The 9 T cell receptor beta chains given below trace back to one sample, sequenced in a study of T cell repertoires in cytomegalovirus infection. TCRdb reanalysed the reads using MiXCR and keeps one entry per CDR3 protein. The profile shows fewer than 350,000 distinct CDR3 sequences, 15% to 20% of them singletons. Sequenced sample: PBMCs. The receptors derive from a human donor in good health (CMV status not recorded). Some clones in this sample may be carry-over from other donors' samples.

This clonotype was counted only a few times. The chain has TRBV28 and TRBJ2-2; possible D gene TRBD1, 7 bases. The CDR3 covers 14 residues. Germline V lookup: CDR1 MDHEN, CDR2 SYDVKM. Trimming removed 6 bases at V and 7 bases at J, with 15 bases between. This chain's CDR3 is CASRPGGYSGELFF. The CDR3 DNA follows: TGTGCCAGCAGGCCAGGGGGGTATAGCGGGGAGCTGTTTTTT.

The V and J genes are TRBV5-1 and TRBJ2-7, with D possibly being TRBD1 (5 bases). V dropped 5 bases and J dropped 6 bases, with 15 bases sitting between them. The CDR3 consists of 13 residues. Germline V CDR1 and CDR2: SGHRS, YFSETQ. The DNA of the CDR3 is TGCGCCAGCAGAGAAGGGGTCAAGACCGAGCAGTACTTC. This codes for CASREGVKTEQYF.

The table lists this clonotype with many counts. The V gene is TRBV7-9, the J gene TRBJ1-1; TRBD1 matches at 8 bases. Germline trimming cut 3 bases from V and 0 bases from J; bases unmatched to any gene: 9. Germline CDR1 is SEHNR and CDR2 is FQNEAQ (reference sequence). The CDR3 contains 17 residues. The chain's CDR3 is CASSFGDRRAMNTEAFF. For the CDR3, the DNA is TGTGCCAGCAGCTTCGGGGACAGGCGAGCGATGAACACTGAAGCTTTCTTT.

The chain links TRBV5-1 to TRBJ1-4; D uncertain. Trimming cost V 4 bases and J 0 bases, with 10 bases left between them. This CDR3 has 15 residues. Germline CDR1 is SGHRS and CDR2 is YFSETQ. The CDR3 here is CASSLEAPTNEKLFF. CDR3 DNA: TGCGCCAGCAGCCTCGAAGCACCAACTAATGAAAAACTGTTTTTT.

In its sample, this clonotype was seen many times. V is TRBV7-2 and J is TRBJ1-4; a weak D match, TRBD1 (5 bases). The V and J ends lost 2 bases and 4 bases respectively, with 11 bases between them. CDR1 is SGHTA and CDR2 is FQGNSA in the germline V gene. The CDR3 length is 15 residues. Here the CDR3 DNA reads TGTGCCAGCAGCTTACAGGGCAGCCATAATGAAAAACTGTTTTTT. Its protein product is CASSLQGSHNEKLFF.

This clonotype was counted many times. CDR3 nucleotide sequence: TGTGCCAGCAGCTTATTGGACAGGGTACCGGCTGGGGCCAACGTCCTGACTTTC. Residues: CASSLLDRVPAGANVLTF. The V call is TRBV7-2, the J call TRBJ2-6; 8 bases match TRBD1. The CDR3 has 18 amino acids. J was trimmed by 2 bases and V by 2 bases; bases with no gene match: 8. Germline assignment: CDR1 SGHTA and CDR2 FQGNSA.

This clonotype was counted a few times. This chain connects TRBV20-1 to TRBJ1-1, with 8 bases lining up with TRBD1. J was trimmed by 9 bases and V by 7 bases; bases with no gene match: 10. The CDR3 totals 12 residues. The germline CDR1 and CDR2 sequences are DFQATT and SNEGSKA (reference sequence). For the CDR3, the DNA is TGCAGTGTTAAGCGGCAGGGGGCTCAAGCTTTCTTT. It translates to CSVKRQGAQAFF.

This clonotype was seen a few times. The V gene is TRBV29-1, the J gene TRBJ1-2; TRBD1 matches 7 bases. The junction had 6 bases not matched to a gene; V was cut back by 6 bases and J by 2 bases. The germline gives CDR1 SQVTM, CDR2 ANQGSEA. This CDR3 spans 13 amino acids. This CDR3 is CSVRGDRNYGYTF. In DNA, the CDR3 is TGCAGCGTGAGAGGGGACAGAAACTATGGCTACACCTTC.

The rearrangement joins TRBV7-9 to TRBJ2-2; the D gene is possibly TRBD2 (5 bases). V dropped 4 bases and J dropped 7 bases, with 7 bases sitting between them. Looked up from germline, CDR1 is SEHNR and CDR2 is FQNEAQ (reference sequence). The CDR3 sequence is 12 residues long. The CDR3 loop is CASSSRDGELFF. CDR3 DNA sequence: TGTGCCAGCAGCTCGAGGGACGGGGAGCTGTTTTTT. The full variable domain, rest sourced from reference TRBV7-9 and TRBJ2-2, is DTGVSQNPRHKITKRGQNVTFRCDPISEHNRLYWYRQTLGQGPEFLTYFQNEAQLEKSRLLSDRFSAERPKGSFSTLEIQRTEQGDSAMYLCASSSRDGELFFGEGSRLTVL.